Each of the 27 T cell receptor beta chains below was sequenced from the same sample in a study of graft-versus-host responses after intestinal transplantation. Method: immunoSEQ multiplex PCR; TCRdb's copy keeps in-frame clones and lacks some. Here the sample spans about 120,000 clones, about 93% being singletons. These receptors' antigens are unknown. This sample comprised unstimulated CD4+ T cells sorted from spleen or lymph node cells, obtained before intestinal transplant. These receptors all come from a human donor who received an intestinal transplant.

V usage is TRBV11-2 and J usage is TRBJ1-1; 7 bases are shared with TRBD1. Germline CDR1 and CDR2: SGHAT and FQNNGV. CDR3 length equals 13 residues. With V trimmed by 6 bases and J by 4 bases, 5 bases remained unmatched. Here the CDR3 DNA reads TGTGCCAGCAGAAGACAGGGAACCACTGAAGCTTTCTTT. Translated, it gives CASRRQGTTEAFF.

The sample holds one count of this clone. This chain links TRBV7-6 with TRBJ1-5; D remains ambiguous. V was cut by 5 bases and J by 6 bases, with 8 bases left in between. The CDR3 loop spans 12 amino acids. The germline gives CDR1 SGHVS, CDR2 FNYEAQ. The CDR3 bases are TGTGCCAGCAGCCCCGGCGGTCAGCCCCAGCATTTT. Encoded protein: CASSPGGQPQHF.

The chain couples TRBV5-1 to TRBJ1-5; D is perhaps TRBD1 (5 bases). V lost 1 base, J lost 1 base, and 6 bases lay in between. The CDR3 has 14 amino acids. The germline V gene encodes CDR1 SGHRS and CDR2 YFSETQ. CDR3 DNA: TGCGCCAGCAGCTTGTGGGGGAGCAATCAGCCCCAGCATTTT. This sequence encodes CASSLWGSNQPQHF.

CDR3 protein: CAWSLTYGYTF. Written as DNA, the CDR3 is TGTGCCTGGAGTTTAACTTATGGCTACACCTTC. This chain uses TRBV30 with TRBJ1-2, with no clear D. The V gene lost 2 bases and the J gene lost 5 bases, with 6 bases spanning the gap. CDR3 size: 11 residues. Germline V gene lookup returns CDR1 GTSNPN and CDR2 SVGIG (reference sequence).

This chain connects TRBV2 to TRBJ2-7; D uncertain. Trimming cost V 4 bases and J 6 bases, with 7 bases left between them. CDR3 length: 11 amino acids. Germline assignment: CDR1 SNHLY and CDR2 FYNNEI. The CDR3 sequence is CASSAYGEQYF. DNA for the CDR3: TGTGCCAGCAGTGCATATGGCGAGCAGTACTTC.

This sequence joins TRBV20-1 and TRBJ1-5; 7 bases are shared with TRBD1. The CDR3 has 11 amino acids. Germline assignment: CDR1 DFQATT and CDR2 SNEGSKA (reference sequence). V was clipped by 6 bases and J by 7 bases; unmatched bases: 3. The CDR3 spells CSAGGRQPQHF. CDR3 in DNA: TGCAGTGCAGGGGGCAGACAGCCCCAGCATTTT.

This chain links TRBV11-2 with TRBJ2-2; the D gene is possibly TRBD2 (6 bases). Germline assignment: CDR1 SGHAT and CDR2 FQNNGV. CDR3 length: 14 amino acids. Trimming took 8 bases from V and 6 from J, leaving 16 bases between them. CDR3 DNA: TGTGCCAGCGGCAACAGGAGGGGTTCCGGGGAGCTGTTTTTT. The encoded protein is CASGNRRGSGELFF.

The V and J genes are TRBV5-5 and TRBJ1-2, with D tentatively TRBD1 (5 bases). The CDR3 has 13 amino acids. Deletions cut 0 bases from V and 4 bases from J, with 7 bases between. CDR1 is SGHKS and CDR2 is YYEKEE in the germline V gene (reference sequence). The CDR3 here is CASSLEGTYGYTF. In DNA form, the CDR3 reads TGTGCCAGCAGCTTGGAAGGGACCTATGGCTACACCTTC.

The V gene is TRBV6-1, the J gene TRBJ1-1; possible D gene TRBD1, 5 bases. The CDR3 is made up of 15 amino acids. Looked up from germline, CDR1 is MNHNS and CDR2 is SASEGT. The V end was cut by 2 bases, the J end by 0 bases, with 10 bases between. CDR3 bases: TGTGCCAGCAGTGAATTTTTGACAGTGAACACTGAAGCTTTCTTT. It translates to CASSEFLTVNTEAFF.

J is TRBJ1-3 and V is TRBV6-5, with 9 bases identical to TRBD1. J gave up 11 bases and V 0 bases, and 5 bases lay outside the gene matches. This CDR3 has 14 residues. The germline CDR1 and CDR2 sequences are MNHEY and SVGAGI. The DNA for the CDR3 is TGTGCCAGCAGTTACTCTGGACAGGGGATGGCCATATATTTT. Translation gives CASSYSGQGMAIYF.

The V gene is TRBV14, the J gene TRBJ2-3; maybe TRBD2 (7 bases). The CDR3 consists of 16 residues. V was trimmed by 4 bases and J by 4 bases, leaving 18 bases between them. CDR1 is SGHDN, CDR2 FVKESK, per germline. CDR3 bases: TGTGCCAGCAGCCCTCTTGGGAGGGGGACTGCAGATACGCAGTATTTT. Translated: CASSPLGRGTADTQYF.

The rearrangement links TRBV27 to TRBJ2-7; no definite D call. Germline V gene sequence: CDR1 MNHEY, CDR2 SMNVEV (reference sequence). V was pared by 3 bases and J by 2 bases, with 8 bases between. The CDR3 contains 13 residues. CDR3 sequence: CASSFSPPYEQYF. The CDR3 DNA reads TGTGCCAGCAGTTTTAGTCCACCCTACGAGCAGTACTTC.

Remarks on this clone: The junction departs from the called germline gene at one end, perhaps through a read error. The chain links TRBV4-3 to TRBJ1-2; TRBD1 is a possible D gene (5 bases). The length of the CDR3 is 12 residues. The germline V gene encodes CDR1 LGHNA and CDR2 YSLEER. The CDR3 protein is CASSQGDSTRNF. CDR3 nucleotide sequence: TGCGCCAGCAGCCAAGGAGACAGTACCCGAAACTTC.

CDR3 nucleotides: TGTGCCAGCTCACCGATCTCCCTAGCCTACGAGCAGTACTTC. Its protein is CASSPISLAYEQYF. The chain combines TRBV18 with TRBJ2-7; D unresolved. The CDR3 consists of 14 residues. V was cut by 3 bases and J by 2 bases, with 11 bases left in between. Germline CDR1 and CDR2: KGHSH and LQKENI.

The J gene is TRBJ1-1, the V gene TRBV29-1; no definite D call. V shed 1 base and J shed 0 bases, with 9 bases lying between them. This CDR3 is built from 14 residues. Germline V gene lookup returns CDR1 SQVTM and CDR2 ANQGSEA. CDR3 protein: CSVEARTLNTEAFF. In nucleotides, the CDR3 is TGCAGCGTTGAAGCGAGGACTTTGAACACTGAAGCTTTCTTT.

The chain couples TRBV30 to TRBJ2-7; a weak D match, TRBD1 (5 bases). The CDR3 is made up of 14 amino acids. From germline, CDR1 is GTSNPN and CDR2 SVGIG (reference sequence). The ends were cut back, 7 bases at V and 0 bases at J, with 16 bases in the middle. CDR3: CAFYHRSRSYEQYF. The CDR3 bases are TGTGCCTTCTACCACAGGAGCCGCTCCTACGAGCAGTACTTC.

V is TRBV5-8 and J is TRBJ1-1, with TRBD1 matching over 7 bases. Per the germline V gene, CDR1 is SGHTS and CDR2 is YDEGEE. There are 15 residues in the CDR3. The ends lost 4 bases at V and 0 bases at J; junction bases unmatched: 6. The CDR3 loop is CASSHDRVMNTEAFF. The CDR3 DNA sequence: TGTGCCAGCAGCCATGACAGGGTCATGAACACTGAAGCTTTCTTT.

The chain links TRBV27 to TRBJ1-2, with a possible D match to TRBD1 (6 bases). Germline CDR1 is MNHEY and CDR2 is SMNVEV (reference sequence). Trimming removed 3 bases at V and 2 bases at J, with 13 bases between. CDR3 length: 15 amino acids. The CDR3 loop reads CASSFTGWENYGYTF. The CDR3 DNA follows: TGTGCCAGCAGTTTCACAGGGTGGGAGAACTATGGCTACACCTTC.

The chain is built from TRBV7-9 and TRBJ1-1, with TRBD1 identical over 8 bases. Trimming removed 5 bases from V and 3 bases from J; junction bases left unmatched: 8. The CDR3 sequence is 15 residues long. From germline, CDR1 is SEHNR and CDR2 FQNEAQ (reference sequence). In nucleotides, the CDR3 is TGTGCCAGCAGCCCCAGGGGGCGCGGGGACACTGAAGCTTTCTTT. This sequence encodes CASSPRGRGDTEAFF.

This clone has more than one count but fewer than ten. The chain is built from TRBV19 and TRBJ2-2, with TRBD2 identical over 10 bases. Trimming at V came to 1 base and at J to 7 bases, leaving 12 bases not matched to a gene. Germline V lookup: CDR1 LNHDA, CDR2 SQIVND (reference sequence). The CDR3 is 18 amino acids. CDR3 amino acids: CASSIARRLAGEDGELFF. The CDR3 coding sequence is TGTGCCAGTAGTATAGCTCGCCGGCTAGCGGGAGAAGACGGGGAGCTGTTTTTT.

The V and J genes are TRBV6-1 and TRBJ2-1; no reliable D call. The germline V gene encodes CDR1 MNHNS and CDR2 SASEGT. The CDR3 runs to 13 residues. The V and J ends lost 1 base and 4 bases respectively, with 5 bases between them. The CDR3 nucleotides read TGTGCCAGCAGTGAAGTGGAGTACAATGAGCAGTTCTTC. It is translated as CASSEVEYNEQFF.

This rearrangement joins TRBV19 to TRBJ1-1; 11 nucleotides agree with TRBD1. This CDR3 region has 15 residues. The germline gives CDR1 LNHDA, CDR2 SQIVND (reference sequence). After removal of 6 bases from V and 0 bases from J, the junction contained 3 bases not matched to a gene. DNA for the CDR3: TGTGCCAGTAGGCCGGGACAGGGGGTGAACACTGAAGCTTTCTTT. Protein sequence: CASRPGQGVNTEAFF.

The chain recombines TRBV30 with TRBJ1-4; TRBD1 is a possible D gene (5 bases). The ends were cut back, 0 bases at V and 7 bases at J, with 12 bases in the middle. The CDR3 totals 14 residues. From germline, CDR1 is GTSNPN and CDR2 SVGIG (reference sequence). The CDR3 loop reads CAWSVRGVGEKLFF. DNA of the CDR3: TGTGCCTGGAGTGTTCGAGGGGTTGGTGAAAAACTGTTTTTT.

The rearrangement uses TRBV4-2 and TRBJ2-5; TRBD2 matches at 7 bases. This CDR3 spans 16 amino acids. The V segment lost 0 bases and the J segment 5 bases; nucleotides outside the gene matches: 9. Germline V CDR1 and CDR2: LGHNA, YNFKEQ. The CDR3 is CASSQDWGRGGETQYF. CDR3 nucleotides: TGTGCCAGCAGCCAAGATTGGGGGAGGGGCGGGGAGACCCAGTACTTC.

The chain has TRBV30 and TRBJ2-1, with D possibly TRBD2 on 5 matching bases. Germline loops: CDR1 GTSNPN, CDR2 SVGIG (reference sequence). The CDR3 consists of 14 residues. Between the trimmed V and J ends, which lost 5 bases and 0 bases, there was a span of 11 bases. CDR3 sequence reads: CAWQLGSSYNEQFF. CDR3 nucleotides: TGTGCCTGGCAACTGGGGAGCTCCTACAATGAGCAGTTCTTC.

The chain carries TRBV16 and TRBJ2-7; 11 positions match TRBD1. Germline V CDR1 and CDR2: KGHSY, FQNENV. The CDR3 length is 18 residues. The trim removed 6 bases at V and 3 bases at J, leaving 16 bases unmatched. CDR3 amino acids: CASRQLTPGTGGFYEQYF. In DNA form, the CDR3 reads TGTGCCAGCAGACAACTCACTCCCGGGACAGGGGGATTCTACGAGCAGTACTTC.

The CDR3 spells CASSRDRVQPQHF. The CDR3 nucleotides read TGTGCCAGTAGTAGGGACAGGGTCCAGCCCCAGCATTTT. The V and J genes are TRBV19 and TRBJ1-5, with 9 positions matching TRBD1. Trimming at V came to 4 bases and at J to 7 bases, leaving 2 bases not matched to a gene. Per the germline V gene, CDR1 is LNHDA and CDR2 is SQIVND (reference sequence). The CDR3 loop spans 13 amino acids.